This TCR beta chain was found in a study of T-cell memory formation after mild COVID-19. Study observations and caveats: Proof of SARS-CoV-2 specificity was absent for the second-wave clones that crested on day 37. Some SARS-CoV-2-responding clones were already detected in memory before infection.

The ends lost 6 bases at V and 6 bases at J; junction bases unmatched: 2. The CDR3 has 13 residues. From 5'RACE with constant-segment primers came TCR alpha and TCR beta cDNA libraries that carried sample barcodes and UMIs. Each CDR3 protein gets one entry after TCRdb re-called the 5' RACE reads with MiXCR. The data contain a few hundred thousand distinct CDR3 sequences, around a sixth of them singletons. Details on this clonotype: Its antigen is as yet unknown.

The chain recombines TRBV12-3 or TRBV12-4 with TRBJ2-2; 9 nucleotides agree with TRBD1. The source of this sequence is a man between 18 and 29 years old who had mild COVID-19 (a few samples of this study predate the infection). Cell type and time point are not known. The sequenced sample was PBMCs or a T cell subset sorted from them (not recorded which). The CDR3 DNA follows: TGTGCCAGCAGGGACAGGGGTGCCGGGGAGCTGTTTTTT. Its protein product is CASRDRGAGELFF.